A single TCR beta chain is shown here with its context. Frequency alone marks this clone as large (0.1 to 1%); no count is stored. Its antigen is not yet known. Sequencing ends 3 residues short of the CDR3 end; the germline J gene provides the rest. This record comes from a study of Tregs in tolerant kidney transplant recipients (dated by TCRdb to about 2019). Turning to the overall study: Related donors were used in the transplants with nonmyeloablative bone marrow transplantation, and mixed chimerism was transient in the human trials. The study applied TCRbeta sequencing to find donor-specific regulatory T cells before combined kidney and bone marrow transplantation and then followed those same cells after transplant.

On the study overall, not on this receptor specifically: Biological reproducibility was not directly addressed, though technical replication error appeared minimal. For some patients the PCR primers changed over time, which made it impossible to compare the samples from those patients at the nucleotide level. Donor-specific Treg expansion exceeded global Treg expansion in tolerant patients, suggesting antigen-driven rather than nonspecific expansion. Because only a small number of patients were included, the study had limitations, and the results will need to be validated in larger populations as well as under other immunosuppression protocols. Expanding Tregs with activated donor B cells appeared to identify the most biologically relevant and donor-specific TCRbeta repertoire.

The time point label here, explained by the study, means: blood sample drawn before combined kidney and bone marrow transplant. For bulk CFSE mixed lymphocyte reactions, CFSE-labeled recipient PBMCs were cocultured for approximately six days with irradiated donor PBMCs and were then stained for CD3/CD4/CD8 and FACS-sorted. Patients were several combined kidney and bone marrow transplant recipients from the ITN036ST trial, and only these trial subjects had samples available. Healthy control blood was separated into PBMCs by Ficoll density gradient and cryopreserved, and patient PBMCs were collected both before and after transplant. CDR1 and CDR2 were assigned from the germline V gene as SGHVS and FNYEAQ. A distance of 15 bases separates the germline ends of V and J, which lose 1 base and 0 bases respectively. From the cysteine up to the phenylalanine, the CDR3 has a length of 18 residues. The DNA has 45 bases, all within the CDR3, and is read from base 1.

For TCRbeta CDR3 sequencing, genomic DNA from the sorted cells was extracted using the QIAGEN DNeasy Blood and Tissue Kit. Through immunoSEQ, high-throughput TCRbeta CDR3 sequencing was done commercially, including PCR amplification with internal controls and bias correction. In the paper's pipeline: Unique productive TCRbeta sequences were defined by CDR3 nucleotide sequence when primers matched and otherwise by CDR3 amino acid sequence together with Vbeta and Jbeta genes. Donor-reactive sequences were defined as at least 5-fold expanded in CFSE-low cells versus unstimulated cells, with frequency of at least 0.01% in CFSE-low cells. Repertoire divergence was quantified by Jensen-Shannon divergence using the top 100 TCRbeta sequences ranked by frequency. For samples with multiple sequencing runs, sorting error was corrected separately for each run before the runs were pooled. TCRdb holds this immuneACCESS table with in-frame rearrangements only. Some clones are missing; in checked studies, unresolved V genes explain under half, and the rest has no known cause. V, J and clone size are those of that table, while D and trimming were read from the DNA. This sample's table contains around 2,000 clones. The ten top clones hold approximately 5.4% of the sample.

Recombination joined TRBV7-6 with TRBJ2-2, with a tentative D gene TRBD2 over 5 matching bases. The clonotype comes from a human patient who received a combined kidney and bone marrow transplant. The source was CD8+ T cells from blood cultured with allogeneic cells, collected before the transplant. This receptor carries the CDR3 CASSLGAQRYTNTGELFF. Incomplete CDR3 DNA: TGTGCCAGCAGCTTAGGGGCCCAGCGGTACACGAACACCGGGGAG.